These T cell receptor beta chains were read from a single sample in a study of blood T cell repertoires in COVID-19. Produced via immunoSEQ multiplex PCR; TCRdb's table is partial and in-frame only. Of 250,000 to 350,000 clones in the sample, approximately 90% were seen once. The sample comprised peripheral blood. These TCRs come from a woman aged 25 to 45 with COVID-19, enrolled during active disease. The CDR3 runs from the conserved cysteine through the conserved F or W. A D gene is named only where the DNA matches it firmly. Rows may omit the clone size; those that give it use once, few, many or a size class.

j_call v_call d_call clone_size cdr3_aa cdr3_nt
TRBJ2-1 TRBV29-1 TRBD1 . CSVEDPGQGYDNEQFF TGCAGCGTTGAAGACCCCGGACAGGGTTACGACAATGAGCAGTTCTTC
TRBJ2-3 TRBV25-1 TRBD2 . CASSEWVFSGTSTDTQYF TGTGCCAGCAGTGAATGGGTCTTTAGCGGGACTAGCACAGATACGCAGTATTTT
TRBJ2-1 TRBV5-6 . once CASSLGQAQFF TGTGCCAGCAGCTTGGGACAGGCCCAGTTCTTC
TRBJ2-1 TRBV10-3 TRBD1 . CAIKGQGPSNEQFF TGTGCCATCAAGGGACAGGGGCCTTCGAATGAGCAGTTCTTC
TRBJ2-5 TRBV24-1 TRBD2 . CATSASGRNARETQYF TGTGCCACCAGTGCCAGCGGGAGGAATGCTAGAGAGACCCAGTACTTC
TRBJ2-7 TRBV5-4 TRBD1 few CASSLEGQGRNEQYF TGTGCCAGCAGCTTGGAAGGACAGGGAAGGAACGAGCAGTACTTC
TRBJ1-5 TRBV5-6 . few CASSLVGREDQPQHF TGTGCCAGCAGCTTGGTAGGGAGGGAAGATCAGCCCCAGCATTTT
TRBJ1-5 TRBV27 TRBD1 . CASSSGTDRRISNQPQHF TGTGCCAGCAGTTCCGGGACAGACAGACGTATTAGCAATCAGCCCCAGCATTTT
TRBJ1-3 TRBV19 TRBD1 few CASRPRGSGNTIYF TGTGCCAGTAGACCCAGGGGGTCTGGAAACACCATATATTTT
TRBJ2-6 TRBV9 . . CASSSFGSGANVLTF TGTGCCAGCAGCTCCTTCGGCTCTGGGGCCAACGTCCTGACTTTC
TRBJ1-2 TRBV28 TRBD1 . CASSLRTGAVVGYTF TGTGCCAGCAGTCTCCGGACAGGGGCGGTGGTAGGCTACACCTTC
TRBJ2-1 TRBV2 TRBD1 . CASTIGQGVGPGQFF TGTGCCAGCACCATCGGGCAGGGGGTCGGACCGGGGCAGTTCTTC
TRBJ2-7 TRBV7-9 . once CASSGSSYEQYF TGTGCCAGCAGTGGGAGCTCCTACGAGCAGTACTTC
TRBJ2-3 TRBV21-1 . once CASSKNGGRLTDTQYF TGTGCCAGCAGCAAAAATGGCGGGAGGTTGACAGATACGCAGTATTTT
TRBJ1-5 TRBV6-2/TRBV6-3 . . CASSYPLLMGRGNQPQHF TGTGCCAGCAGTTACCCCCTCCTTATGGGCAGGGGTAATCAGCCCCAGCATTTT
TRBJ1-1 TRBV7-3 . . CASSLTYGGEGVNTEAFF TGTGCCAGCAGCTTAACTTATGGGGGCGAAGGGGTGAACACTGAAGCTTTCTTT
TRBJ2-3 TRBV7-9 . . CASSLDSSTDTQYF TGTGCCAGCAGCTTAGACAGTAGCACAGATACGCAGTATTTT
TRBJ1-1 TRBV11-2 . . CASSLDVGVNTEAFF TGTGCCAGCAGCTTAGACGTCGGAGTGAACACTGAAGCTTTCTTT
TRBJ2-5 TRBV6-6 . . CASSTTGDQTQYF TGTGCCAGCAGTACCACGGGGGACCAGACCCAGTACTTC
TRBJ2-7 TRBV9 . . CASSGGGYEQYF TGTGCCAGCAGCGGAGGGGGATACGAGCAGTACTTC
TRBJ1-5 TRBV24-1 . once CATSEWGDQPQHF TGTGCCACCAGTGAATGGGGGGATCAGCCCCAGCATTTT
TRBJ1-5 TRBV19 . . CASSIDSAGNQPQHF TGTGCCAGTAGTATAGATTCGGCAGGGAATCAGCCCCAGCATTTT
TRBJ1-1 TRBV7-8 . . CASSAARVNTEAFF TGTGCCAGCAGCGCCGCACGGGTGAACACTGAAGCTTTCTTT
TRBJ1-3 TRBV9 . once CASHPGVKGNTIYF TGTGCCAGCCACCCCGGGGTGAAAGGAAACACCATATATTTT
TRBJ1-2 TRBV19 TRBD1 . CASRMGQAKNGYTF TGTGCCAGTAGGATGGGACAGGCGAAGAATGGCTACACCTTC
TRBJ2-5 TRBV28 . . CASSPKPGTQYF TGTGCCAGCAGTCCTAAGCCGGGGACCCAGTACTTC
TRBJ2-1 TRBV9 . . CASSFTSSYNEQFF TGTGCCAGCAGCTTTACTAGCTCCTACAATGAGCAGTTCTTC
TRBJ1-6 TRBV7-9 . . CASRAGSSYNSPLHF TGTGCCAGCAGGGCCGGGAGCTCCTATAATTCACCCCTCCACTTT
TRBJ2-7 TRBV9 TRBD2 . CASSVEASGSYEQYF TGTGCCAGCAGCGTAGAGGCTAGCGGATCCTACGAGCAGTACTTC
TRBJ2-7 TRBV5-5 TRBD1 . CASSRDSHEQYF TGTGCCAGCAGCAGGGACAGCCACGAGCAGTACTTC
TRBJ2-7 TRBV7-3 . once CASSSPPGYEQYF TGTGCCAGCAGCTCCCCCCCGGGCTACGAGCAGTACTTC
TRBJ2-1 TRBV10-3 TRBD1 . CAISSGQGNEQFF TGTGCCATCAGTTCGGGACAGGGGAATGAGCAGTTCTTC
TRBJ2-7 TRBV6-6 . . CASSYEGGNEQYF TGTGCCAGCAGTTACGAGGGAGGTAATGAGCAGTACTTC
TRBJ2-5 TRBV7-9 TRBD1 . CASTPGQVETQYF TGTGCCAGCACCCCGGGACAGGTGGAGACCCAGTACTTC
TRBJ2-5 TRBV5-1 TRBD1 . CASRPRQGVQETQYF TGCGCCAGCCGACCCCGACAGGGGGTGCAAGAGACCCAGTACTTC
TRBJ1-5 TRBV5-1 . . CASSLSGTRGGNQPQHF TGCGCCAGCAGCTTGTCCGGGACTCGGGGCGGGAATCAGCCCCAGCATTTT
TRBJ2-7 TRBV6-1 . . CASSEPGTYEQYF TGTGCCAGCAGTGAACCAGGAACCTACGAGCAGTACTTC
TRBJ1-1 TRBV11-2 . . CASSYSLEAFF TGTGCCAGCAGCTATTCCCTTGAAGCTTTCTTT
TRBJ2-7 TRBV29-1 TRBD2 . CSVEGTRENAYEQYF TGCAGCGTTGAAGGGACTAGGGAGAACGCCTACGAGCAGTACTTC
TRBJ2-3 TRBV11-2 TRBD1 . CASSDTHRGRSTDTQYF TGTGCCAGCAGCGATACCCACAGGGGAAGGAGCACAGATACGCAGTATTTT
TRBJ2-1 TRBV30 . few CAWSRKGQSRGEQFF TGTGCCTGGAGTAGGAAAGGGCAGTCAAGGGGTGAGCAGTTCTTC
TRBJ1-6 TRBV11-2 . . CASSLAGLRPNSPLHF TGTGCCAGCAGCTTAGCGGGATTAAGGCCCAATTCACCCCTCCACTTT
TRBJ1-5 TRBV6-5 TRBD1 once CASSSGQGSQPQHF TGTGCCAGCAGTTCCGGACAGGGCAGTCAGCCCCAGCATTTT
TRBJ2-7 TRBV18 . . CASSVLQDHYEQYF TGTGCCAGCTCCGTATTACAGGATCACTACGAGCAGTACTTC
TRBJ2-7 TRBV3-1/TRBV3-2 . . CASSQFRGSLYEQYF TGTGCCAGCAGCCAGTTCAGGGGCTCCCTCTACGAGCAGTACTTC
TRBJ2-6 TRBV2 TRBD1 . CASSHRGRSGANVLTF TGTGCCAGCAGTCACAGGGGGCGCAGTGGGGCCAACGTCCTGACTTTC
TRBJ2-3 TRBV5-4 TRBD2 . CASSLPLATLAGEGDTQYF TGTGCCAGCAGCTTACCGCTTGCTACACTAGCGGGAGAGGGGGATACGCAGTATTTT
TRBJ2-3 TRBV9 TRBD1 . CASSTGTGLSTDTQYF TGTGCCAGCAGCACCGGGACAGGGCTGAGCACAGATACGCAGTATTTT
TRBJ2-1 TRBV10-3 . . CATCPSLSSYNEQFF TGTGCCACGTGCCCGAGTCTGAGCTCCTACAATGAGCAGTTCTTC
TRBJ2-5 TRBV2 TRBD2 . CASSEGRGGPRETQYF TGTGCCAGCAGTGAAGGTCGGGGAGGGCCACGAGAGACCCAGTACTTC
TRBJ1-2 TRBV27 . . CASSLTSWGGNYGYTF TGTGCCAGCAGTTTGACTAGTTGGGGGGGCAACTATGGCTACACCTTC
TRBJ1-2 TRBV10-1 . . CASSHNREGYGYTF TGCGCCAGCAGCCATAACAGGGAAGGCTATGGCTACACCTTC
TRBJ2-1 TRBV7-9 TRBD2 . CASSLVGASGSQFF TGTGCCAGCAGCCTAGTCGGGGCTAGCGGGAGTCAGTTCTTC
TRBJ1-3 TRBV5-1 TRBD1 . CASRGQPGNTIYF TGCGCCAGCAGGGGACAGCCTGGAAACACCATATATTTT
TRBJ1-2 TRBV5-6 . . CASSFSGDYGYTF TGTGCCAGCAGCTTTTCGGGGGACTATGGCTACACCTTC